The entry that follows covers one TCR beta chain sequence. Its antigen is still unknown. The sample belongs to a study of cytomegalovirus exposure and HLA in healthy donors. Study findings and constraints: Confirmation was obtained in vitro that three CMV-associated chains are specific for CMV antigens.

V dropped 2 bases and J dropped 7; count of bases not matched to a gene: 9. Per the germline V gene, CDR1 is KGHSH and CDR2 is LQKENI. This CDR3 comprises 16 residues. Profiling relied on immunoSEQ multiplex PCR, and the TCRdb table lists in-frame clones only, not all of them. Altogether tens of thousands of clones are present, over 80% being singletons, with the ten largest covering less than 3%. The TCR comes from a man aged 25-40 years in good health and CMV-seronegative. The sequenced sample was PBMCs. The J gene is TRBJ1-4, the V gene TRBV18, with TRBD1 matching over 8 bases. DNA for the CDR3: TGTGCCAGCTCACCAACGCAGGGGGCGATAAGTGAAAAACTGTTTTTT. Translation gives CASSPTQGAISEKLFF.